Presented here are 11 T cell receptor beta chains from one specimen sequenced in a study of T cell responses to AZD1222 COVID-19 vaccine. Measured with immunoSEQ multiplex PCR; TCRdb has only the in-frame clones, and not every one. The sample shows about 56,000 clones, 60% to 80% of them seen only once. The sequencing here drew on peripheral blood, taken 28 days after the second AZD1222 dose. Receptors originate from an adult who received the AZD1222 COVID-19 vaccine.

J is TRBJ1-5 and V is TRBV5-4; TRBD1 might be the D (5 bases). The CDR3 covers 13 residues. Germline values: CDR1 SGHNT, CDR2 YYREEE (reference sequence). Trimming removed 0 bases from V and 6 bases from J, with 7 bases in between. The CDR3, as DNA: TGTGCCAGCAGCTTGGAGAGGGGTCAGCCCCAGCATTTT. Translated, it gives CASSLERGQPQHF.

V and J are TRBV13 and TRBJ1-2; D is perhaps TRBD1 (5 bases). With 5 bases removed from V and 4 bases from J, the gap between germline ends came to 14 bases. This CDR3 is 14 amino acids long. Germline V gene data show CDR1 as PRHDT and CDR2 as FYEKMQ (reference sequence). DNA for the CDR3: TGTGCCAGCAGCGTCCCGGGACCGGCCTATGGCTACACCTTC. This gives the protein CASSVPGPAYGYTF.

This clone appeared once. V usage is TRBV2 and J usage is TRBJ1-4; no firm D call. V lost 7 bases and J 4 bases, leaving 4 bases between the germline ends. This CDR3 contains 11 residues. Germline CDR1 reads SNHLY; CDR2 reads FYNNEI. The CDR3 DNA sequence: TGTGCCAGCACTCATAATGAAAAACTGTTTTTT. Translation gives CASTHNEKLFF.

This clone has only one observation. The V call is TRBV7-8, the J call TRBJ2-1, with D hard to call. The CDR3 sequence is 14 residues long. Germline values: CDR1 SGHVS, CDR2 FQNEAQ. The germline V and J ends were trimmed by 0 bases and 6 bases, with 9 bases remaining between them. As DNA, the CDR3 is TGTGCCAGCAGCTTAGCCGAGATCGGCAATGAGCAGTTCTTC. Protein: CASSLAEIGNEQFF. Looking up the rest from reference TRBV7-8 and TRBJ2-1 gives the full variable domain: GAGVSQSPRYKVAKRGQDVALRCDPISGHVSLFWYQQALGQGPEFLTYFQNEAQLDKSGLPSDRFFAERPEGSVSTLKIQRTQQEDSAVYLCASSLAEIGNEQFFGPGTRLTVL.

The CDR3 DNA is TGTGCCAGCAGCTCCCAACCCCCGGGAACCGGGGAGCTGTTTTTT. Protein: CASSSQPPGTGELFF. The chain has TRBV7-3 and TRBJ2-2, with a weak D call TRBD2 (5 bases). The CDR3 loop spans 15 amino acids. The V gene's germline CDR1 is SGHTA and CDR2 FQGTGA. V lost 4 bases, J lost 5 bases, and 14 bases lay in between.

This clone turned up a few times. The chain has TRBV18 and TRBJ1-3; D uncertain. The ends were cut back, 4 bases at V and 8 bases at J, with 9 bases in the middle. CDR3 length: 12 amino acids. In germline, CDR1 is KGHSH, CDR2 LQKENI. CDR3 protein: CASSRAEDTIYF. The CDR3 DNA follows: TGTGCCAGCTCACGTGCGGAGGACACCATATATTTT. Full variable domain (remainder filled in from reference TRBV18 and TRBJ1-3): NAGVMQNPRHLVRRRGQEARLRCSPMKGHSHVYWYRQLPEEGLKFMVYLQKENIIDESGMPKERFSAEFPKEGPSILRIQQVVRGDSAAYFCASSRAEDTIYFGEGSWLTVV.

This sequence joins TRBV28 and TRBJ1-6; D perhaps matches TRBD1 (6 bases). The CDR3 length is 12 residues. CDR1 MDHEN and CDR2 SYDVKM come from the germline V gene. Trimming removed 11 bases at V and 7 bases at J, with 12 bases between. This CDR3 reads CAAGGANSPLHF. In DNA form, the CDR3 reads TGTGCCGCCGGGGGGGCAAATTCACCCCTCCACTTT. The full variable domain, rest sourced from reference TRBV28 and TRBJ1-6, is DVKVTQSSRYLVKRTGEKVFLECVQDMDHENMFWYRQDPGLGLRLIYFSYDVKMKEKGDIPEGYSVSREKKERFSLILESASTNQTSMYLCAAGGANSPLHFGNGTRLTVT.

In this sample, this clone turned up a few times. The CDR3 sequence is CASSPTSGARETQYF. In nucleotides, the CDR3 is TGTGCCAGCTCACCTACTAGCGGGGCCAGGGAGACCCAGTACTTC. The chain uses TRBV18 and TRBJ2-5, with 10 bases matching TRBD2. CDR3 length equals 15 residues. Looked up from germline, CDR1 is KGHSH and CDR2 is LQKENI. Germline trimming cut 3 bases from V and 5 bases from J; bases unmatched to any gene: 6.

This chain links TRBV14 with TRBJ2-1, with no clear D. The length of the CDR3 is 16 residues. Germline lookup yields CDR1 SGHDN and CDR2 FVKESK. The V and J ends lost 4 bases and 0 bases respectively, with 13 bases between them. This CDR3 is CASSRVPKSSYNEQFF. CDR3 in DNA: TGTGCCAGCAGCCGAGTTCCTAAGAGCTCCTACAATGAGCAGTTCTTC.

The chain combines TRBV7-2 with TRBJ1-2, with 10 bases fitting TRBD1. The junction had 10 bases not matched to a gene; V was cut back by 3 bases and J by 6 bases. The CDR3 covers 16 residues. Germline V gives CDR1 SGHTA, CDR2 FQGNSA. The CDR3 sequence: CASSFFSPGQGNGYTF. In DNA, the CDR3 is TGTGCCAGCAGCTTCTTTTCCCCGGGACAGGGGAATGGCTACACCTTC.

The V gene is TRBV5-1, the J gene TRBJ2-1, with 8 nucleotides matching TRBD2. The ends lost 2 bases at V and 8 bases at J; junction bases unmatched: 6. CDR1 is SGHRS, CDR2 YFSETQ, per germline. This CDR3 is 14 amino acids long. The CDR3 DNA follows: TGCGCCAGCAGCTTATGGACTAGCTTGGATGAGCAGTTCTTC. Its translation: CASSLWTSLDEQFF. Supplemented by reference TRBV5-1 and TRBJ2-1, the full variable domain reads KAGVTQTPRYLIKTRGQQVTLSCSPISGHRSVSWYQQTPGQGLQFLFEYFSETQRNKGNFPGRFSGRQFSNSRSEMNVSTLELGDSALYLCASSLWTSLDEQFFGPGTRLTVL.